Listed below are T cell receptor beta chains from one sample, sequenced in a study of shared clonotypes between healthy human individuals. TCRdb's copy holds only in-frame clones and misses some; the assay was immunoSEQ multiplex PCR. The sample carries 450,000 to 500,000 clones, around 80% recorded once. Sequencing was carried out using PBMCs. The source of these receptors is a woman aged 40 to 55 in good health. Some clones in this sample may be carry-over from other donors' samples. CDR3s include the opening cysteine and the closing phenylalanine or tryptophan. The D gene is left open where the match is weak.

D	length	V	J	CDR3
TRBD1	15	TRBV18	TRBJ2-3	CASSGGQAATDTQYF
TRBD1	14	TRBV7-2	TRBJ2-7	CASSWDRGGYEQYF
.	16	TRBV6-5	TRBJ1-3	CASSYATGLSGNTIYF
.	13	TRBV11-2	TRBJ2-5	CASSLDGVETQYF
.	14	TRBV10-2	TRBJ1-2	CASSDSPSNYGYTF
.	15	TRBV5-4	TRBJ2-1	CASSLFGGNYNEQFF
TRBD1	15	TRBV27	TRBJ1-1	CASRVGGGMNTEAFF
.	15	TRBV10-3	TRBJ1-2	CAIRVSRDIYYGYTF
TRBD1	14	TRBV19	TRBJ1-1	CASSRQGRSTEAFF
.	15	TRBV7-2	TRBJ2-4	CASSLDRPRVNIQYF
TRBD2	16	TRBV4-3	TRBJ2-1	CASSQDLGLASNEQFF
.	14	TRBV2	TRBJ1-1	CASSPSARGTEAFF
TRBD2	17	TRBV7-9	TRBJ2-5	CASTTGASGRGQETQYF
.	13	TRBV7-2	TRBJ1-2	CASSLEGRYGYTF
.	13	TRBV14	TRBJ2-3	CASSQGGPDTQYF
TRBD2	16	TRBV18	TRBJ2-1	CASSYVGGSSYNEQFF
TRBD1	14	TRBV7-3	TRBJ1-1	CASSLGTANTEAFF
TRBD2	16	TRBV15	TRBJ2-7	CATSRVSSGSRYEQYF
TRBD1	15	TRBV28	TRBJ1-5	CASSAVDRDDQPQHF
TRBD1	14	TRBV7-9	TRBJ1-2	CASSLDRGLGGYTF
.	14	TRBV7-2	TRBJ2-2	CASSPAGWGGELFF
.	16	TRBV4-1	TRBJ2-5	CASSPGARQTGETQYF
.	13	TRBV7-2	TRBJ2-2	CASSTQGVGELFF
TRBD2	17	TRBV18	TRBJ2-7	CASSPLSREGITYEQYF
.	14	TRBV7-2	TRBJ2-2	CASSFSGNTGELFF
.	13	TRBV7-3	TRBJ2-5	CASSLTEGGTQYF
TRBD2	14	TRBV11-2	TRBJ2-3	CASSLAGTTHTQYF
.	21	TRBV19	TRBJ2-1	CASSRNLQGDPWESLYNEQFF
TRBD1	18	TRBV19	TRBJ1-5	CASSIRGQGAKRTQPQHF
TRBD2	14	TRBV6-4	TRBJ2-3	CASGPSGHTDTQYF
.	19	TRBV4-1	.	CASSQWWWTSVSVDYEQYF
TRBD1	17	TRBV7-2	TRBJ1-4	CASSLAPTGALNEKLFF
.	12	TRBV6-1	TRBJ2-7	CASSDGFVEQYF
.	13	TRBV6-4	TRBJ1-5	CASSDSANQPQHF
.	13	TRBV5-1	TRBJ2-2	CASTPVYTGELFF
TRBD2	15	TRBV10-3	TRBJ2-3	CAIKAGGGNTDTQYF
TRBD1	14	TRBV5-4	TRBJ2-3	CASTPRTGSDTQYF
.	16	TRBV7-2	TRBJ1-4	CASSQDFGLRNEKLFF
.	14	TRBV29-1	TRBJ1-2	CSVDATDANYGYTF
TRBD1	14	TRBV4-1	TRBJ2-2	CASSHPGGTGELFF
TRBD1	14	TRBV6-5	TRBJ1-2	CASRTQGSPYGYTF
TRBD1	13	TRBV6-5	TRBJ2-5	CASSSRGPETQYF
.	13	TRBV5-1	TRBJ2-3	CASSLTYLDTQYF
.	15	TRBV5-1	TRBJ1-1	CASSGTAGMNTEAFF
TRBD2	15	TRBV5-4	TRBJ2-1	CASSLPTGGWNEQFF
.	15	TRBV6-5	TRBJ1-2	CASSYNPPGNYGYTF
.	15	TRBV11-2	TRBJ1-2	CASSLVAGSDYGYTF
TRBD2	18	TRBV15	TRBJ2-2	CATSRDWASGSGFGELFF
.	13	TRBV5-1	TRBJ2-7	CASSPEGHYEQYF
TRBD2	15	TRBV7-3	TRBJ2-7	CASSRFTREDYEQYF
.	13	TRBV25-1	TRBJ2-3	CASSEPGKDTQYF
TRBD2	15	TRBV5-4	TRBJ2-3	CASSSGLAGKDTQYF
TRBD1	16	TRBV7-9	TRBJ2-5	CASSLGIQGDGETQYF
TRBD1	13	TRBV7-3	TRBJ2-1	CASSLNRGDEQFF
.	14	TRBV10-2	TRBJ2-3	CASSDGGTTDTQYF